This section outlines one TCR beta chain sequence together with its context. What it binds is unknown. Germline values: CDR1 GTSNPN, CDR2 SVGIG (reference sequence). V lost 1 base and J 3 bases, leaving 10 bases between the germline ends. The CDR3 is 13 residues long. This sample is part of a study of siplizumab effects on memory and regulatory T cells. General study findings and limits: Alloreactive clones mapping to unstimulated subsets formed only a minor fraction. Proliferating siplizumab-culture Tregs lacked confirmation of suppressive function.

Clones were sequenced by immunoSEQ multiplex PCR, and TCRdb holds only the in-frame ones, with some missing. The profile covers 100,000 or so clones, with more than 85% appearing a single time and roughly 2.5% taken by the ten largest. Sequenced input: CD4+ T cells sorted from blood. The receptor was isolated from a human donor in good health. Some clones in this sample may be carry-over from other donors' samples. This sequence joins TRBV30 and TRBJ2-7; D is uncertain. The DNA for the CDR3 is TGTGCCTGGAGTGCTGACGAGAACTACGAGCAGTACTTC. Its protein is CAWSADENYEQYF.